This is a list of T cell receptor beta chains from one sample in a study of CD8+CD57+ T cells in acquired aplastic anemia. TCRdb re-analysed the reads in MiXCR, keeping a single row per CDR3 protein. The table shows fewer than 150,000 distinct CDR3 sequences, with around 48% occurring only once. Sequencing was carried out using sorted CD4+, CD8+, or CD8+CD57+ T cells (not recorded which) from PBMCs. These receptors originate from a human donor in good health, serving as a control. Both conserved end residues are part of each CDR3. Each record gives: V gene, J gene, CDR3 protein.

V gene: TRBV7-6; J gene: TRBJ1-4; CDR3 protein: CASSPRGNEKLFF
V gene: TRBV20-1; J gene: TRBJ1-2; CDR3 protein: CSARKSGTDGNYGYAF
V gene: TRBV7-2; J gene: TRBJ1-5; CDR3 protein: CASSPERYQPQHF
V gene: TRBV7-2; J gene: TRBJ2-1; CDR3 protein: CASSGGPGYNEQFF
V gene: TRBV20-1; J gene: TRBJ1-3; CDR3 protein: CSATDSGNTIYF
V gene: TRBV12-3/TRBV12-4; J gene: TRBJ1-2; CDR3 protein: CASSLRAKGYGYTF
V gene: TRBV29-1; J gene: TRBJ1-2; CDR3 protein: CSVSDRGPGGYTF
V gene: TRBV7-9; J gene: TRBJ1-2; CDR3 protein: CASSPGRGHYGYTF
V gene: TRBV4-3; J gene: TRBJ1-2; CDR3 protein: CASSQVTRDLKGYTF
V gene: TRBV2; J gene: TRBJ2-1; CDR3 protein: CASGLGNEQFF
V gene: TRBV11-2; J gene: TRBJ2-2; CDR3 protein: CASSLDLAGGKVAGELFF
V gene: TRBV10-3; J gene: TRBJ1-5; CDR3 protein: CAISTGGASVQHF
V gene: TRBV5-1; J gene: TRBJ1-6; CDR3 protein: CASSLGLGENSPLHF
V gene: TRBV3-1; J gene: TRBJ1-1; CDR3 protein: CASSPRDRVNAEAFF
V gene: TRBV18; J gene: TRBJ2-5; CDR3 protein: CASRGTIQETQYF
V gene: TRBV7-9; J gene: TRBJ2-7; CDR3 protein: CASSPVLEQYF
V gene: TRBV7-3; J gene: TRBJ2-7; CDR3 protein: CASSLGGRADEQYF
V gene: TRBV7-6; J gene: TRBJ1-4; CDR3 protein: CASSLTGNGEKLFF
V gene: TRBV3-1; J gene: TRBJ2-7; CDR3 protein: CASSQDRGEQYF
V gene: TRBV18; J gene: TRBJ2-7; CDR3 protein: CASLARLAGGSTYEQYF
V gene: TRBV11-3; J gene: TRBJ1-6; CDR3 protein: CASSPGTGFPNSPLHF
V gene: TRBV10-1; J gene: TRBJ2-7; CDR3 protein: CARASNSYEQYF
V gene: TRBV29-1; J gene: TRBJ2-5; CDR3 protein: CSAMEYRGMGTQYF
V gene: TRBV7-2; J gene: TRBJ1-2; CDR3 protein: CASSILDPRGGYTF
V gene: TRBV7-9; J gene: TRBJ1-1; CDR3 protein: CASSLAFNPNTEAFF
V gene: TRBV9; J gene: TRBJ2-1; CDR3 protein: CASSVIWYGGGPNNEQFF
V gene: TRBV4-2; J gene: TRBJ2-6; CDR3 protein: CASSQTASSGANVLTF
V gene: TRBV2; J gene: TRBJ1-4; CDR3 protein: CASMVREEKLFF
V gene: TRBV10-1; J gene: TRBJ1-6; CDR3 protein: CASRADRSSYNSPLHF
V gene: TRBV20-1; J gene: TRBJ2-7; CDR3 protein: CSAREGQGAYEQYF
V gene: TRBV12-3/TRBV12-4; J gene: TRBJ2-1; CDR3 protein: CASSPGGAGWRNEQFF
V gene: TRBV29-1; J gene: TRBJ2-5; CDR3 protein: CSADLGAGTQYF
V gene: TRBV30; J gene: TRBJ1-4; CDR3 protein: CAWRTVEKLFF
V gene: TRBV10-3; J gene: TRBJ2-3; CDR3 protein: CAITRWERGGTDTQYF
V gene: TRBV19; J gene: TRBJ2-1; CDR3 protein: CASRFSYNEQFF
V gene: TRBV13; J gene: TRBJ2-7; CDR3 protein: CASSSSREQYF
V gene: TRBV7-9; J gene: TRBJ2-7; CDR3 protein: CASSSLGGTSSYEQYF
V gene: TRBV25-1; J gene: TRBJ2-7; CDR3 protein: CASSQENRGEQYF
V gene: TRBV18; J gene: TRBJ2-3; CDR3 protein: CASSPPLGTSTDTQYF
V gene: TRBV29-1; J gene: TRBJ2-3; CDR3 protein: CSVGPDTQYF
V gene: TRBV10-3; J gene: TRBJ2-1; CDR3 protein: CAISEASGGPYNEQFF
V gene: TRBV11-1; J gene: TRBJ1-5; CDR3 protein: CASSLSKGKSNQPQHF
V gene: TRBV7-2; J gene: TRBJ1-6; CDR3 protein: CASSFNTGGGLNSPLHF
V gene: TRBV19; J gene: TRBJ2-3; CDR3 protein: CASSRSTSTDTQYF
V gene: TRBV20-1; J gene: TRBJ2-7; CDR3 protein: CSARPTGKTYEQYF